The entry that follows covers one T cell receptor beta chain sequence. This CDR3 has 12 residues. Germline loops: CDR1 MRHNA, CDR2 SNTAGT. V was shortened by 4 bases and J by 11 bases, with 14 bases between the two germline ends. The record originates from a study of tumor-infiltrating lymphocytes in localized non-small cell lung cancer. Some clones are missing from TCRdb's copy, which holds only in-frame ones; the method was immunoSEQ multiplex PCR. Among under 15,000 clones listed, over 75% were seen once. The receptor's source is a human donor with non-small cell lung cancer. Sequenced input: uninvolved lung tissue not adjacent to the tumor. The V gene is TRBV6-4, the J gene TRBJ1-1, with a weak D call TRBD1 (6 bases). DNA for the CDR3: TGTGCCAGCAGTGGACAGGTTAAAGTTGCTTTCTTT. This translates into CASSGQVKVAFF.